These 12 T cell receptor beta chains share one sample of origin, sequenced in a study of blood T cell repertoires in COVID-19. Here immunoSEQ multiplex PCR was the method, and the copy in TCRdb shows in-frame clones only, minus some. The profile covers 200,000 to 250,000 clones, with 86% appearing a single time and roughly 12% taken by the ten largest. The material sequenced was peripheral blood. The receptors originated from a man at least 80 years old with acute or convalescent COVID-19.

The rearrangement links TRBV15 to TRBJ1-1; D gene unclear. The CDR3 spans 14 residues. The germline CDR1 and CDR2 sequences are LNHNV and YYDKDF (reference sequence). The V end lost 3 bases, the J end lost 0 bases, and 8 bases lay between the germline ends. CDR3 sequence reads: CATSREAVNTEAFF. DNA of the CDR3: TGTGCCACCAGCAGGGAGGCAGTGAACACTGAAGCTTTCTTT.

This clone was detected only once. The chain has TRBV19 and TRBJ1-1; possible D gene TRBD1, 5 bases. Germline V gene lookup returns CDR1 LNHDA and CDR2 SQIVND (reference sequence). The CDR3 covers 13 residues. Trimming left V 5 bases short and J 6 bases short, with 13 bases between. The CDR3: CASSEGAYAEAFF. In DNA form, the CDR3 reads TGTGCCAGTAGTGAAGGGGCTTACGCTGAAGCTTTCTTT.

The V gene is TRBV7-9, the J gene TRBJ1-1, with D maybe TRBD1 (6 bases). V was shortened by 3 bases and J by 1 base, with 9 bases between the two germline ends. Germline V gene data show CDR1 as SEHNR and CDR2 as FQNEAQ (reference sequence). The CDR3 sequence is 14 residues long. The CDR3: CASSLLGGNTEAFF. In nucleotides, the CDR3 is TGTGCCAGCAGCTTGTTAGGGGGGAACACTGAAGCTTTCTTT.

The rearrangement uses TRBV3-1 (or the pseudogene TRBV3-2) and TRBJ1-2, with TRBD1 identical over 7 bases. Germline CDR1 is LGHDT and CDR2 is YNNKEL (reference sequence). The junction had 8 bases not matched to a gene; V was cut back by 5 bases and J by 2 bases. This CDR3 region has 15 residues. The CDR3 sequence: CASSRDRNSNYGYTF. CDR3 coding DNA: TGTGCCAGCAGCAGGGACAGAAATTCAAACTATGGCTACACCTTC.

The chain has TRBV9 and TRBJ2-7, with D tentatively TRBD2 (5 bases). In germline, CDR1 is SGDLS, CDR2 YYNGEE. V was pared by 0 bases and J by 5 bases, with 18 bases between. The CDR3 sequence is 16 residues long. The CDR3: CASSVGVRRTDDEQYF. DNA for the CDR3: TGTGCCAGCAGCGTAGGCGTCAGGAGGACGGACGACGAGCAGTACTTC. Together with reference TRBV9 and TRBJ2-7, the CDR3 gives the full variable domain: DSGVTQTPKHLITATGQRVTLRCSPRSGDLSVYWYQQSLDQGLQFLIQYYNGEERAKGNILERFSAQQFPDLHSELNLSSLELGDSALYFCASSVGVRRTDDEQYFGPGTRLTVT.

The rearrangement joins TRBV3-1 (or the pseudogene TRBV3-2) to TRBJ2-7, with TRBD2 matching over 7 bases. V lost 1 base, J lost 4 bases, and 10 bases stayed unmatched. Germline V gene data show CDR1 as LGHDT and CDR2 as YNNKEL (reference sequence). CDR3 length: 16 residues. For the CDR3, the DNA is TGTGCCAGCAGCCAAGCGGCTAGCGGACGACATTACGAGCAGTACTTC. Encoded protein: CASSQAASGRHYEQYF.

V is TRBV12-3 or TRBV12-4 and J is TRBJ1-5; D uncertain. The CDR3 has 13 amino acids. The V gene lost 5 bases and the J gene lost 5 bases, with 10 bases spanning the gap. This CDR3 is CASSLLGHQPQHF. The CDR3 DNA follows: TGTGCCAGCAGTCTACTGGGCCATCAGCCCCAGCATTTT.

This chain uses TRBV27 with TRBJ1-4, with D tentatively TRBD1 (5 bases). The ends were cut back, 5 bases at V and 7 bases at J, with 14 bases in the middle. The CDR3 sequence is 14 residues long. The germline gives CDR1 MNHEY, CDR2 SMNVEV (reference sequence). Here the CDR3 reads CASSTSGTGEKLFF. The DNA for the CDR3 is TGTGCCAGCAGTACAAGCGGGACGGGTGAAAAACTGTTTTTT.

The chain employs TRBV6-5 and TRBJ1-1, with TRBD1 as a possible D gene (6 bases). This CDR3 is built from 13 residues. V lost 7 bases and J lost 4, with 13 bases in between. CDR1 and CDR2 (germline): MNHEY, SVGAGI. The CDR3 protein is CASTTQGVTEAFF. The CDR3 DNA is TGTGCCAGCACCACACAGGGCGTCACTGAAGCTTTCTTT.

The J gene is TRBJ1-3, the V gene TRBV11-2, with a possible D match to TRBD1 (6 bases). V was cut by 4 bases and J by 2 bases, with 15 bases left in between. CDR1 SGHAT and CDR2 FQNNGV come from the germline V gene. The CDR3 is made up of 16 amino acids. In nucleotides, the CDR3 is TGTGCCAGCAGCTCCCTCCGACAGGCCCCTGGAAACACCATATATTTT. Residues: CASSSLRQAPGNTIYF.

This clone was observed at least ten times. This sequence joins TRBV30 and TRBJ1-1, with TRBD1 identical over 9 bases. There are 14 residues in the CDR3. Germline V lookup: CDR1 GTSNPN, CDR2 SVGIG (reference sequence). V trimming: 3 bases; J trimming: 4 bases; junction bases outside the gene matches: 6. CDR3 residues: CAWRGWTGATEAFF. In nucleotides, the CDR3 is TGTGCCTGGAGAGGATGGACAGGGGCCACTGAAGCTTTCTTT. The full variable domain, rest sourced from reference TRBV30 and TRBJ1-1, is SQTIHQWPATLVQPVGSPLSLECTVEGTSNPNLYWYRQAAGRGLQLLFYSVGIGQISSEVPQNLSASRPQDRQFILSSKKLLLSDSGFYLCAWRGWTGATEAFFGQGTRLTVV.

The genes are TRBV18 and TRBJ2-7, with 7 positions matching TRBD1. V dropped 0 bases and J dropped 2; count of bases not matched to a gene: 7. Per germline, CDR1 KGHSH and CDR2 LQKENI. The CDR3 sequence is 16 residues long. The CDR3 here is CASSPPGPQGPYEQYF. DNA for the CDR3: TGTGCCAGCTCACCACCGGGGCCACAGGGGCCCTACGAGCAGTACTTC.